A selection of T cell receptor beta chains follows, all from one sample in a study of cytomegalovirus exposure and HLA in healthy donors. Sequencing used immunoSEQ multiplex PCR; TCRdb keeps in-frame clones, though not all of them. The sample carries around 110,000 clones, roughly 9% recorded once. Sequenced material: PBMCs. These receptor sequences come from a young man in good health and CMV-seronegative. CDR3s include the opening cysteine and the closing phenylalanine or tryptophan. The order of the fields is V gene, CDR3 protein.

>TRBV30
CAWDRGPSSYEQYF
>TRBV9
CASSTSAGDDTQYF
>TRBV27
CASARTGSLSEQFF
>TRBV4-3
CASSQVLGGQPQHF
>TRBV19
CASSYQGGYEQYF
>TRBV5-6
CASSSGLQGYTF
>TRBV11-3
CASSFYSSSGNTIYF
>TRBV4-1
CASSQDQTGKNEKLFF
>TRBV30
CAWRWGRGNEQFF
>TRBV19
CASNSLDRVNTEAFF
>TRBV5-1
CASSSGGEQYF
>TRBV5-1
CASSSYGQPYEQYF
>TRBV2
CASSERGGPYEQYF
>TRBV5-6
CASSPILAGGADTQYF
>TRBV10-3
CATGGADYNEQFF
>TRBV27
CASSPWPRLASYEQYF
>TRBV19
CASSTRTGVNTEAFF
>TRBV5-1
CASNQNRGLSYEQYF
>TRBV7-9
CASSPGTGGGAAFF
>TRBV7-2
CASSRTARGTEAFF
>TRBV4-3
CASSPGAATNEKLFF
>TRBV14
CASSQDTSPQGETQYF
>TRBV7-9
CASSTPPIAGGLYEQYF
>TRBV10-3
CAISDLRQGISPLHF
>TRBV5-1
CASSSGYYEQYF
>TRBV7-8
CASSTANRGYGYTF